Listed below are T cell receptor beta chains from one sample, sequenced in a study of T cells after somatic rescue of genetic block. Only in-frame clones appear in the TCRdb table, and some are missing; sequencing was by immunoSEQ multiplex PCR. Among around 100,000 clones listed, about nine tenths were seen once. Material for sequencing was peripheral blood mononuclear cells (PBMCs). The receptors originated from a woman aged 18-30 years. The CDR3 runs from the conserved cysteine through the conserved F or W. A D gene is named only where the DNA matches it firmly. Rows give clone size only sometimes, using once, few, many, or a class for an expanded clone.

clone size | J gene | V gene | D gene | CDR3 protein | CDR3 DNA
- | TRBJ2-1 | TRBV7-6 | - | CASSLADNEQFF | TGTGCCAGCAGCTTAGCGGACAATGAGCAGTTCTTC
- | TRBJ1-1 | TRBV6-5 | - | CASNPTDRPEAFF | TGTGCCAGCAATCCGACCGACCGCCCTGAAGCTTTCTTT
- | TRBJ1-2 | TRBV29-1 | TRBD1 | CSAQGTVYGYTF | TGCAGCGCCCAGGGGACAGTCTATGGCTACACCTTC
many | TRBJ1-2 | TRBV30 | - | CAWIGDGPVNYGYTF | TGTGCCTGGATCGGTGACGGGCCCGTAAACTATGGCTACACCTTC
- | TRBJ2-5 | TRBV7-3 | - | CASSLTREETQYF | TGTGCCAGCAGCTTAACCAGGGAAGAGACCCAGTACTTC
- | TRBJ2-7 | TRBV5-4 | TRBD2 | CASSFAGGVSYEQYF | TGTGCCAGCAGCTTTGCGGGGGGCGTCTCCTACGAGCAGTACTTC
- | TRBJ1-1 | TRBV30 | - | CAWIRGTEAFF | TGTGCCTGGATTAGGGGTACTGAAGCTTTCTTT
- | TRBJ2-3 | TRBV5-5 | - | CASSLGTTTDTQYF | TGTGCCAGCAGCTTGGGAACCACCACAGATACGCAGTATTTT
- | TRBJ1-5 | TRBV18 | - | CASSPQTRLANQPQHF | TGTGCCAGCTCACCACAGACCCGACTGGCTAATCAGCCCCAGCATTTT
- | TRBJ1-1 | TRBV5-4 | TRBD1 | CASSRTGGSTEAFF | TGTGCCAGCAGCCGGACAGGGGGGAGCACTGAAGCTTTCTTT
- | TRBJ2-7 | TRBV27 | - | CASSHPGSYEQYF | TGTGCCAGCAGTCACCCCGGGTCCTACGAGCAGTACTTC
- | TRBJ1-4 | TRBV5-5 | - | CASSFRGEGGNEKLFF | TGTGCCAGCAGCTTTCGTGGTGAAGGGGGGAATGAAAAACTGTTTTTT
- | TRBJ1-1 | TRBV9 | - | CASSLDSGDTEAFF | TGTGCCAGCAGCCTAGACAGCGGGGACACTGAAGCTTTCTTT
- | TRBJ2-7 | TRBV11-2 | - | CASSPRPSSYEQYF | TGTGCCAGCAGCCCCCGCCCGAGCTCCTACGAGCAGTACTTC
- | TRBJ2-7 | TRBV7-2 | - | CASSLGLLEQYF | TGTGCCAGCAGCTTAGGACTTCTCGAGCAGTACTTC
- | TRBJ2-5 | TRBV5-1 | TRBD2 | CASSLSTGLAGEQETQYF | TGCGCCAGCAGCTTGAGCACGGGACTAGCGGGGGAGCAAGAGACCCAGTACTTC
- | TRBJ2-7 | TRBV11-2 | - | CASSLEIGFHEQYF | TGTGCCAGCAGCTTAGAGATAGGGTTCCACGAGCAGTACTTC
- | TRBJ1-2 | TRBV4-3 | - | CASSQGESYGYTF | TGCGCCAGCAGCCAAGGTGAGAGCTATGGCTACACCTTC
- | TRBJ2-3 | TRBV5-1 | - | CASSLAASASTDTQYF | TGCGCCAGCAGCTTGGCCGCGTCGGCTAGCACAGATACGCAGTATTTT
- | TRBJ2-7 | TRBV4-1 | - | CASQRSEGLEQYF | TGCGCCAGCCAGCGATCGGAAGGACTGGAGCAGTACTTC
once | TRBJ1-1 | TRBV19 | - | CATGPRYTEAFF | TGTGCCACCGGACCGAGATACACTGAAGCTTTCTTT
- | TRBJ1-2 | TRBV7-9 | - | CASSLPADGYTF | TGTGCCAGCAGCCTCCCGGCGGATGGCTACACCTTC
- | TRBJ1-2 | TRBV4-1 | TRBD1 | CASSPGQGVRGYTF | TGCGCCAGCAGCCCCGGACAGGGAGTTAGGGGCTACACCTTC
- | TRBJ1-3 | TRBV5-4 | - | CASSSDNSGNTIYF | TGTGCCAGCAGCTCGGACAACTCTGGAAACACCATATATTTT
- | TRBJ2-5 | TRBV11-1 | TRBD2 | CASSLATSGGGTQYF | TGTGCCAGCAGCTTAGCGACTAGCGGGGGTGGGACCCAGTACTTC
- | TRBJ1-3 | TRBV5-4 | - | CASSLQAGNTIYF | TGTGCCAGCAGCCTACAAGCTGGAAACACCATATATTTT
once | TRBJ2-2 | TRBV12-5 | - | CASASSGHSNTGELFF | TGTGCTAGTGCTTCCTCCGGACACTCGAACACCGGGGAGCTGTTTTTT
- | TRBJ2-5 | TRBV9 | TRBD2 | CASSVAGLAGLQETQYF | TGTGCCAGCAGCGTAGCTGGACTAGCGGGGCTCCAAGAGACCCAGTACTTC
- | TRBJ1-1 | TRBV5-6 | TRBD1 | CASSLDRGNFLTEAFF | TGTGCCAGCAGCCTGGACAGGGGAAATTTCTTAACTGAAGCTTTCTTT
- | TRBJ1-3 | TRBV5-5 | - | CASSFRTTGDAIYF | TGTGCCAGCAGCTTTAGGACCACTGGAGATGCCATATATTTT
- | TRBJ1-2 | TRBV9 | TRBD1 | CASSPHGTDYGYTF | TGTGCCAGCAGCCCCCATGGGACAGACTATGGCTACACCTTC
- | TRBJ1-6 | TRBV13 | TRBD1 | CASCTGAPYNSPLHF | TGTGCCAGCTGCACAGGGGCCCCTTATAATTCACCCCTCCACTTT
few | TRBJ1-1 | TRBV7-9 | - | CASSLATGNTEAFF | TGTGCCAGCAGCTTAGCGACAGGAAACACTGAAGCTTTCTTT
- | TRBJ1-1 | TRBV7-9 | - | CASSLVADTEAFF | TGTGCCAGCAGCTTAGTCGCCGACACTGAAGCTTTCTTT
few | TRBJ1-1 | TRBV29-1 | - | CSVAEGRTEAFF | TGCAGCGTTGCGGAGGGTAGGACTGAAGCTTTCTTT
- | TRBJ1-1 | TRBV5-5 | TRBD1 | CASSAGGNTEAFF | TGTGCCAGCAGCGCAGGGGGGAACACTGAAGCTTTCTTT
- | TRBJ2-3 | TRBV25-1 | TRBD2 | CASSPSGGVFDTQYF | TGTGCCAGCAGCCCTAGCGGGGGGGTTTTCGATACGCAGTATTTT
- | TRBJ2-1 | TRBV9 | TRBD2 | CASSVAGAGGHSEQFF | TGTGCCAGCAGCGTAGCCGGAGCGGGGGGGCACAGTGAGCAGTTCTTC
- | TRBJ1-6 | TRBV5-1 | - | CASSLVTVTYNSPLHF | TGCGCCAGCAGCTTGGTGACAGTAACCTATAATTCACCCCTCCACTTT
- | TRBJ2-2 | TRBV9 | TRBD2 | CASSVGTSVNTGELFF | TGTGCCAGCAGCGTAGGGACTAGCGTTAACACCGGGGAGCTGTTTTTT
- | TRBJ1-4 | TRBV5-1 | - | CASSFDGQNEKLFF | TGCGCCAGCAGCTTCGACGGTCAAAATGAAAAACTGTTTTTT
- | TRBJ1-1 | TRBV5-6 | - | CASSLLGFEAFF | TGTGCCAGCAGCTTGTTGGGGTTTGAAGCTTTCTTT
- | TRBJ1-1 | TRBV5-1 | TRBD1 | CASSVARPTGDTEAFF | TGCGCCAGCAGCGTTGCCCGGCCCACAGGGGACACTGAAGCTTTCTTT
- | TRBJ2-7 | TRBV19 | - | CASSIVGDGVYEQYF | TGTGCCAGTAGTATAGTGGGGGACGGCGTCTACGAGCAGTACTTC
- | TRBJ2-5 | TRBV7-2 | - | CASRVAETQYF | TGTGCCAGCAGGGTAGCGGAGACCCAGTACTTC
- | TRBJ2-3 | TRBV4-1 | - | CASSQGPGGLWLADTQYF | TGCGCCAGCAGCCAAGGACCAGGGGGGCTTTGGTTAGCAGATACGCAGTATTTT
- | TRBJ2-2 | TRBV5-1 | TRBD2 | CASSGSLAGGSNTGELFF | TGCGCCAGCAGCGGATCACTAGCGGGGGGATCGAACACCGGGGAGCTGTTTTTT
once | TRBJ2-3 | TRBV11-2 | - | CASSLGDTQYF | TGTGCCAGCAGCTTAGGGGATACGCAGTATTTT
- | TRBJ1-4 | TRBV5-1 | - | CASSVATNEKLFF | TGCGCCAGCAGCGTTGCAACTAATGAAAAACTGTTTTTT
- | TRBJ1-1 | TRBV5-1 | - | CATRRRAEESTAMNTEAFF | TGCGCCACCAGAAGGAGGGCCGAAGAATCCACCGCTATGAACACTGAAGCTTTCTTT
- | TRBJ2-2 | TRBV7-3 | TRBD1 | CASSLGQGEHTGELFF | TGTGCCAGCAGCTTAGGACAGGGGGAGCACACCGGGGAGCTGTTTTTT
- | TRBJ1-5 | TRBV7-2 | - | CASSLYRDLTQPQHF | TGTGCCAGCAGCTTATACAGGGACCTCACTCAGCCCCAGCATTTT
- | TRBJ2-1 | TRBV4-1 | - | CASSQTGQKYNEQFF | TGCGCCAGCAGCCAAACTGGACAGAAGTACAATGAGCAGTTCTTC
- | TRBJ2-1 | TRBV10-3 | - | CAISGGQLDGNEQFF | TGTGCCATCAGTGGGGGCCAACTAGATGGTAATGAGCAGTTCTTC
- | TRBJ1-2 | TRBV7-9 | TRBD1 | CASSYSQGVSYGYTF | TGTGCCAGCAGCTATTCCCAGGGGGTCAGCTATGGCTACACCTTC
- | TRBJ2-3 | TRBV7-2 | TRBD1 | CASSFPGQGADTQYF | TGTGCCAGCAGCTTCCCGGGACAGGGGGCCGATACGCAGTATTTT
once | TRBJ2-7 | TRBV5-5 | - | CASSLPLGRALSEQYF | TGTGCCAGCAGCTTGCCCCTTGGCAGGGCCCTGAGCGAGCAGTACTTC
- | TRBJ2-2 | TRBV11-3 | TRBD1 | CASKEQGASGELFF | TGTGCCAGCAAAGAACAGGGGGCGTCGGGGGAGCTGTTTTTT
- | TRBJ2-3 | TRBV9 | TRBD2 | CASSPLAGGPGTDTQYF | TGTGCCAGCAGCCCCCTAGCGGGGGGGCCTGGCACAGATACGCAGTATTTT
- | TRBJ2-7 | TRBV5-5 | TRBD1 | CASSPTLSTGTDEQYF | TGTGCCAGCAGCCCAACGCTGTCGACGGGGACAGACGAGCAGTACTTC